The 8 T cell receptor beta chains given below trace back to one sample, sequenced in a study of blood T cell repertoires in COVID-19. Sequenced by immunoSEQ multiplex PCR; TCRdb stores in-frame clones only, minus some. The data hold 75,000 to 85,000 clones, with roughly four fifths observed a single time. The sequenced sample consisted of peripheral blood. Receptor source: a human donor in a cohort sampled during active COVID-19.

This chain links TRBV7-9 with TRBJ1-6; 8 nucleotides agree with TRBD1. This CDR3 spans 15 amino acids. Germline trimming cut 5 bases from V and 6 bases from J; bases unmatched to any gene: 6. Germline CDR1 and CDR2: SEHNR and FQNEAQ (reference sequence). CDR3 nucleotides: TGTGCCAGCAGCCCTGCAGGGGGCCTTAATTCACCCCTCCACTTT. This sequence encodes CASSPAGGLNSPLHF. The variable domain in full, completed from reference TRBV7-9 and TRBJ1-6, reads DTGVSQNPRHKITKRGQNVTFRCDPISEHNRLYWYRQTLGQGPEFLTYFQNEAQLEKSRLLSDRFSAERPKGSFSTLEIQRTEQGDSAMYLCASSPAGGLNSPLHFGNGTRLTVT.

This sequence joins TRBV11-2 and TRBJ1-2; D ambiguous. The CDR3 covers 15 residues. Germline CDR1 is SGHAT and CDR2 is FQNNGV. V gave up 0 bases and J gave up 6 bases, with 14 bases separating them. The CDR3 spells CASSLDRMGRDGYTF. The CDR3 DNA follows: TGTGCCAGCAGCTTAGATAGGATGGGGAGGGATGGCTACACCTTC.

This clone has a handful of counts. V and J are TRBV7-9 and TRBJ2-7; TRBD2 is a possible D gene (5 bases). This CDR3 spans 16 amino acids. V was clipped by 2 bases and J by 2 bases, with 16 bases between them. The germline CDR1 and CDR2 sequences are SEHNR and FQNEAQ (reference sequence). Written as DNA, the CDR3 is TGTGCCAGCAGCTTATCTGGACTCCTAATTACCTACGAGCAGTACTTC. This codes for CASSLSGLLITYEQYF.

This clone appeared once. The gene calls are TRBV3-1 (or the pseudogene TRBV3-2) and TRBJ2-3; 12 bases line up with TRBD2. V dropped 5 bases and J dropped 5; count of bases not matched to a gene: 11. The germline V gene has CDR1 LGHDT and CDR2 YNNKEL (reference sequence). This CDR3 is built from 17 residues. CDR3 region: CASSAPGGLAGLDTQYF. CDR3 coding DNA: TGTGCCAGCAGCGCCCCGGGTGGACTAGCGGGGCTAGATACGCAGTATTTT.

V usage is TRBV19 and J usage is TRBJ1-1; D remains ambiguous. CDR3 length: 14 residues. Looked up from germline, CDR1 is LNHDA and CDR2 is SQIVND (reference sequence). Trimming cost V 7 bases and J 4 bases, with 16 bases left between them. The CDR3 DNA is TGTGCCAGTACCACCGCCGAAGGAGGCACTGAAGCTTTCTTT. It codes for CASTTAEGGTEAFF.

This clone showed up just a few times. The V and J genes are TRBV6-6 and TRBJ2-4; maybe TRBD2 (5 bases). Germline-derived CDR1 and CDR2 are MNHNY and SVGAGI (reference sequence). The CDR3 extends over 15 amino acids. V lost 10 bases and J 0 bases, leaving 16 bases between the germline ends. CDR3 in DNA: TGTGCCACCGCTGGACTGGGCGTAGCCAAAAACATTCAGTACTTC. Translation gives CATAGLGVAKNIQYF.

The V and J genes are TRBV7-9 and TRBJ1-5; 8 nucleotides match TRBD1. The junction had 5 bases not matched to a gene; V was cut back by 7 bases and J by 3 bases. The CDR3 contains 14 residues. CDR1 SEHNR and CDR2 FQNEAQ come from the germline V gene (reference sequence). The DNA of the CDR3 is TGTGCCAGCATCCGGACAGGGAACAATCAGCCCCAGCATTTT. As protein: CASIRTGNNQPQHF.

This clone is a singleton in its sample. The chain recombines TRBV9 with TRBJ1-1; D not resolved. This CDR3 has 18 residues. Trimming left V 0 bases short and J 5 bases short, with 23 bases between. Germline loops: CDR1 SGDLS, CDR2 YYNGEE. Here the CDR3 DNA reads TGTGCCAGCAGCGTAGGGGGAGGGCCGGGCTTGATTGGAACTGAAGCTTTCTTT. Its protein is CASSVGGGPGLIGTEAFF. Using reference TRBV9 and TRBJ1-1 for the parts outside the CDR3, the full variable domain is DSGVTQTPKHLITATGQRVTLRCSPRSGDLSVYWYQQSLDQGLQFLIQYYNGEERAKGNILERFSAQQFPDLHSELNLSSLELGDSALYFCASSVGGGPGLIGTEAFFGQGTRLTVV.